These 2 T cell receptor beta chains share one sample of origin, sequenced in a study of graft-versus-host responses after intestinal transplantation. Their antigen targets remain unknown. TCRdb's table, derived via immunoSEQ multiplex PCR, lists solely in-frame clones and lacks some. The profile shows approximately 130,000 clones, around nine tenths of them singletons. Sequenced here: unstimulated CD4+ T cells sorted from spleen or lymph node cells, sampled before intestinal transplant. These receptors came from a human donor who received an intestinal transplant.

V usage is TRBV10-3 and J usage is TRBJ1-2; a possible D gene is TRBD1 (5 bases). The germline V gene encodes CDR1 ENHRY and CDR2 SYGVKD. The CDR3 has 15 amino acids. V gave up 3 bases and J gave up 8 bases, with 19 bases separating them. CDR3 protein: CAISDLSVGPSGYTF. Here the CDR3 DNA reads TGTGCCATCAGTGACCTTTCCGTGGGGCCTTCAGGCTACACCTTC.

This clone was recorded once. The chain links TRBV5-4 to TRBJ2-1; no definite D call. Germline values: CDR1 SGHNT, CDR2 YYREEE (reference sequence). This CDR3 comprises 12 residues. The V end was cut by 6 bases, the J end by 10 bases, with 14 bases between. For the CDR3, the DNA is TGTGCCAGCAACCCCATCTCCGGGGAGCAGTTCTTC. This gives the protein CASNPISGEQFF.